The 32 T cell receptor beta chains given below trace back to one sample, sequenced in a study of beta chain features in type 1 diabetes. Investigators reverse transcribed all isolated RNA, so they sequenced expressed TCRB transcripts. Here immunoSEQ multiplex PCR was the method, and the copy in TCRdb shows in-frame clones only, minus some. The repertoire consists of fewer than 200,000 clones, with around 8.5% occurring once and the leading ten covering approximately 0.65%. Sequenced sample: central memory CD4+ T cells from blood. All receptors come from a man in his late teens or twenties in good health.

In this sample, this clone turned up a few times. This chain uses TRBV28 with TRBJ2-1; no firm D call. This CDR3 comprises 14 residues. Trimming stripped 5 bases from V and 3 bases from J, with 11 bases between. CDR1 is MDHEN and CDR2 is SYDVKM in the germline V gene. The CDR3 DNA reads TGTGCCAGCAGTCCCCCGCCAGACTACAATGAGCAGTTCTTC. Its translation: CASSPPPDYNEQFF.

The V gene is TRBV5-1, the J gene TRBJ1-3, with D uncertain. The CDR3 sequence is 13 residues long. V lost 4 bases and J 5 bases, leaving 10 bases between the germline ends. Looked up from germline, CDR1 is SGHRS and CDR2 is YFSETQ. This chain's CDR3 is CASSPEGRNTIYF. CDR3 sequence (DNA): TGCGCCAGCAGCCCGGAGGGCAGAAACACCATATATTTT.

The chain carries TRBV7-3 and TRBJ1-3, with D possibly matching TRBD1 (6 bases). Trimming pared 5 bases from V and 4 bases from J, leaving 21 bases between. CDR3 length: 17 residues. CDR1 is SGHTA and CDR2 is FQGTGA in the germline V gene. CDR3 bases: TGTGCCAGCAGCATCCCATACTACAGGGTGGAGGGAAACACCATATATTTT. It codes for CASSIPYYRVEGNTIYF.

This clone has a handful of counts. The V call is TRBV2, the J call TRBJ2-1; 8 nucleotides line up with TRBD2. The germline V gene encodes CDR1 SNHLY and CDR2 FYNNEI. This CDR3 has 13 amino acids. With 9 bases clipped from V and 11 bases from J, the junction kept 12 bases outside the gene matches. The CDR3 bases are TGTGCCAGAGGGGGGTCCATAGCGGGGAAGCAGTTCTTC. This codes for CARGGSIAGKQFF.

This clone showed up many times. This chain connects TRBV5-1 to TRBJ2-1; unclear D gene. V gave up 0 bases and J gave up 0 bases, with 7 bases separating them. CDR3 size: 15 residues. The germline CDR1 and CDR2 sequences are SGHRS and YFSETQ. CDR3 DNA: TGCGCCAGCAGCTTGGGGCAGGCCTCCTACAATGAGCAGTTCTTC. Translated: CASSLGQASYNEQFF.

This clone has ten or more counts. The chain couples TRBV4-3 to TRBJ1-2; 7 nucleotides match TRBD1. Germline V CDR1 and CDR2: LGHNA, YSLEER. The ends lost 0 bases at V and 2 bases at J; junction bases unmatched: 6. CDR3 size: 16 residues. The CDR3 region is CASSQETVGGNYGYTF. The CDR3 nucleotides are TGCGCCAGCAGCCAAGAGACCGTAGGGGGCAACTATGGCTACACCTTC.

The chain carries TRBV6-5 and TRBJ2-3, with D possibly matching TRBD2 (5 bases). V was trimmed by 4 bases and J by 6 bases, leaving 14 bases between them. The CDR3 runs 14 residues. Germline values: CDR1 MNHEY, CDR2 SVGAGI. The CDR3 protein is CASSFEGDSDTQYF. CDR3 in DNA: TGTGCCAGCAGTTTCGAGGGTGATTCGGATACGCAGTATTTT.

This clone was counted at least ten times. The chain links TRBV7-3 to TRBJ2-5, with D hard to call. The CDR3 is 17 residues long. V lost 1 base and J 8 bases, leaving 23 bases between the germline ends. Germline V lookup: CDR1 SGHTA, CDR2 FQGTGA. CDR3 coding DNA: TGTGCCAGCAGCTTAAATTCCGATCCAGCGACCAAGAGCACCCAGTACTTC. Its protein product is CASSLNSDPATKSTQYF. Variable domain in full (rest from reference TRBV7-3 and TRBJ2-5): GAGVSQTPSNKVTEKGKYVELRCDPISGHTALYWYRQSLGQGPEFLIYFQGTGAADDSGLPNDRFFAVRPEGSVSTLKIQRTERGDSAVYLCASSLNSDPATKSTQYFGPGTRLLVL.

In this sample, this clone turned up a few times. CDR3 bases: TGTGCCAGCAGTACCGGACAGGGGGGAGGCTACACCTTC. Translated, it gives CASSTGQGGGYTF. This chain links TRBV28 with TRBJ1-2; 10 nucleotides line up with TRBD1. The germline V gene encodes CDR1 MDHEN and CDR2 SYDVKM. V shed 5 bases, J shed 8 bases, and the junction held 5 bases outside the gene matches. The CDR3 runs to 13 residues.

The chain uses TRBV30 and TRBJ2-1; 10 bases align to TRBD2. The V segment lost 0 bases and the J segment 4 bases; nucleotides outside the gene matches: 12. Germline V gives CDR1 GTSNPN, CDR2 SVGIG (reference sequence). The CDR3 is made up of 18 amino acids. CDR3 in amino acids: CAWSVQGVSGRGYNEQFF. The CDR3 DNA is TGTGCCTGGAGTGTACAAGGGGTGAGCGGGAGGGGGTACAATGAGCAGTTCTTC. Variable domain in full (rest from reference TRBV30 and TRBJ2-1): SQTIHQWPATLVQPVGSPLSLECTVEGTSNPNLYWYRQAAGRGLQLLFYSVGIGQISSEVPQNLSASRPQDRQFILSSKKLLLSDSGFYLCAWSVQGVSGRGYNEQFFGPGTRLTVL.

The rearrangement links TRBV5-6 to TRBJ2-3; TRBD1 matches 8 bases. Germline CDR1 is SGHDT and CDR2 is YYEEEE. Losses at the gene ends were 4 bases for V and 6 bases for J; bases not matched to a gene: 7. CDR3 length: 14 residues. The CDR3 nucleotides read TGTGCCAGCAGCCCTAGGACAGGGAGGGATACGCAGTATTTT. Protein sequence: CASSPRTGRDTQYF. Full variable domain (remainder filled in from reference TRBV5-6 and TRBJ2-3): DAGVTQSPTHLIKTRGQQVTLRCSPKSGHDTVSWYQQALGQGPQFIFQYYEEEERQRGNFPDRFSGHQFPNYSSELNVNALLLGDSALYLCASSPRTGRDTQYFGPGTRLTVL.

In this sample, this clone turned up many times. The chain carries TRBV5-1 and TRBJ2-6; D may be TRBD2 (6 bases). The CDR3 consists of 16 residues. Germline values: CDR1 SGHRS, CDR2 YFSETQ. V was pared by 0 bases and J by 4 bases, with 11 bases between. The CDR3: CASSLEGGAGANVLTF. DNA for the CDR3: TGCGCCAGCAGCTTGGAGGGAGGAGCAGGGGCCAACGTCCTGACTTTC.

This sequence joins TRBV4-2 and TRBJ2-3; 10 nucleotides agree with TRBD2. This CDR3 is 17 amino acids long. Looked up from germline, CDR1 is LGHNA and CDR2 is YNFKEQ. V gave up 0 bases and J gave up 5 bases; unmatched junction bases: 8. DNA for the CDR3: TGTGCCAGCAGCCAAGATCGGGCCAGCGGGAGGGGAGATACGCAGTATTTT. As protein: CASSQDRASGRGDTQYF.

The V gene is TRBV11-3, the J gene TRBJ2-7, with a weak D call TRBD1 (5 bases). The CDR3 runs to 13 residues. Germline assignment: CDR1 SGHNT and CDR2 YENEEA. Between the trimmed V and J ends, which lost 5 bases and 6 bases, there was a span of 14 bases. For the CDR3, the DNA is TGTGCCAGCAGCCCCTCACCTAGGGGCGAGCAGTACTTC. Protein product: CASSPSPRGEQYF.

The CDR3 here is CASSHREGAEGYTF. The CDR3 bases are TGTGCCAGCAGCCACCGGGAGGGGGCAGAGGGCTACACCTTC. The gene calls are TRBV16 and TRBJ1-2; 7 nucleotides match TRBD1. The CDR3 totals 14 residues. The germline V gene encodes CDR1 KGHSY and CDR2 FQNENV. With 3 bases clipped from V and 8 bases from J, the junction kept 9 bases outside the gene matches.

The chain has TRBV5-1 and TRBJ2-1, with 13 bases lining up with TRBD2. Germline CDR1 and CDR2: SGHRS and YFSETQ. V shed 0 bases, J shed 6 bases, and the junction held 3 bases outside the gene matches. This CDR3 has 16 residues. The CDR3 reads CASSLVGTSGVNEQFF. CDR3 sequence (DNA): TGCGCCAGCAGCTTGGTGGGGACTAGCGGGGTCAATGAGCAGTTCTTC.

A few counts support this clone. The chain carries TRBV6-6 and TRBJ1-2; weak D call: TRBD1 (5 bases). CDR1 and CDR2 (germline): MNHNY, SVGAGI (reference sequence). CDR3 length: 10 residues. V lost 6 bases and J 6 bases, leaving 5 bases between the germline ends. The CDR3 protein is CASRGDGYTF. CDR3 in DNA: TGTGCCAGCAGAGGGGATGGCTACACCTTC.

The chain is built from TRBV7-9 and TRBJ1-2, with D unclear. This CDR3 region has 17 residues. CDR1 and CDR2 from the germline V gene are SEHNR and FQNEAQ (reference sequence). Trimming took 5 bases from V and 6 from J, leaving 25 bases between them. CDR3 DNA sequence: TGTGCCAGCAGCCAATCGAATCCCGGAGCCCTCTCCGATGGCTACACCTTC. This sequence encodes CASSQSNPGALSDGYTF.

The chain joins TRBV14 to TRBJ2-3; tentatively, D is TRBD2 (5 bases). Trimming took 0 bases from V and 2 from J, leaving 12 bases between them. The CDR3 loop spans 16 amino acids. Germline-derived CDR1 and CDR2 are SGHDN and FVKESK. DNA for the CDR3: TGTGCCAGCAGCCAAGAGAGGGCCGGCCTCACAGATACGCAGTATTTT. As protein: CASSQERAGLTDTQYF.

This clone was counted between two and nine times. V is TRBV6-5 and J is TRBJ2-1, with D unclear. Trimming took off 2 bases at V and 9 bases at J, with 11 bases between the two ends. The CDR3 consists of 13 residues. In germline, CDR1 is MNHEY, CDR2 SVGAGI. The CDR3 DNA follows: TGTGCCAGCAGTTACCCGTCCTCGGGTGAGCAGTTCTTC. This codes for CASSYPSSGEQFF.

This clone was seen ten or more times. V and J are TRBV5-1 and TRBJ1-4; 8 positions match TRBD1. V trimming: 1 base; J trimming: 5 bases; junction bases outside the gene matches: 7. CDR3 length: 16 residues. Germline CDR1 SGHRS, CDR2 YFSETQ. For the CDR3, the DNA is TGCGCCAGCAGCTTGCTACCGGGACAGGCAAATGAAAAACTGTTTTTT. This encodes CASSLLPGQANEKLFF.

J is TRBJ2-7 and V is TRBV19; tentative D call: TRBD2 (5 bases). Per germline, CDR1 LNHDA and CDR2 SQIVND (reference sequence). The germline V and J ends were trimmed by 3 bases and 1 base, with 13 bases remaining between them. The CDR3 length is 15 residues. DNA of the CDR3: TGTGCCAGTAGTATTAGGACTGTCCGATCCTACGAGCAGTACTTC. Translated, it gives CASSIRTVRSYEQYF.

J is TRBJ2-7 and V is TRBV7-6; 7 bases align to TRBD1. The CDR3 runs to 14 residues. Germline V gene sequence: CDR1 SGHVS, CDR2 FNYEAQ. The V gene end was trimmed by 5 bases and the J gene end by 4 bases; junction bases not matched to a gene: 8. CDR3 in amino acids: CASSGSQGIYEQYF. The CDR3, as DNA: TGTGCCAGCAGCGGATCACAGGGGATATACGAGCAGTACTTC.

V and J are TRBV28 and TRBJ2-1; a weak D match, TRBD2 (7 bases). The CDR3 covers 14 residues. The ends were cut back, 7 bases at V and 0 bases at J, with 10 bases in the middle. The germline gives CDR1 MDHEN, CDR2 SYDVKM. CDR3 protein: CASKGGGSYNEQFF. In nucleotides, the CDR3 is TGTGCCAGCAAGGGAGGGGGCTCCTACAATGAGCAGTTCTTC.

The gene calls are TRBV4-3 and TRBJ2-7; TRBD1 agrees at 8 bases. CDR3 length: 16 residues. Germline V gene sequence: CDR1 LGHNA, CDR2 YSLEER. After removal of 0 bases from V and 2 bases from J, the junction contained 6 bases not matched to a gene. The chain's CDR3 is CASSQERGTGTYEQYF. For the CDR3, the DNA is TGCGCCAGCAGCCAAGAGAGGGGGACAGGAACCTACGAGCAGTACTTC.

This clone showed up many times. V and J are TRBV5-6 and TRBJ1-4; 9 positions agree with TRBD1. J was trimmed by 7 bases and V by 0 bases; bases with no gene match: 4. The germline V gene has CDR1 SGHDT and CDR2 YYEEEE. The CDR3 is made up of 15 amino acids. The DNA of the CDR3 is TGTGCCAGCAGCTTGGACAGGGGGCTCGGTGAAAAACTGTTTTTT. As protein: CASSLDRGLGEKLFF.

This clone was seen only a few times. The rearrangement uses TRBV27 and TRBJ1-4, with TRBD1 matching 8 bases. J lost 3 bases, V lost 6 bases, and 3 bases had no gene match. CDR1 and CDR2 (germline): MNHEY, SMNVEV (reference sequence). The CDR3 is 14 amino acids. The CDR3 nucleotides read TGTGCCAGCAGCGGACAGGGACCTAATGAAAAACTGTTTTTT. Residues: CASSGQGPNEKLFF. The whole variable domain, filled in from reference TRBV27 and TRBJ1-4, reads EAQVTQNPRYLITVTGKKLTVTCSQNMNHEYMSWYRQDPGLGLRQIYYSMNVEVTDKGDVPEGYKVSRKEKRNFPLILESPSPNQTSLYFCASSGQGPNEKLFFGSGTQLSVL.

This clone was counted a single time. The CDR3: CASSGTRTAYNSPLHF. The CDR3 coding sequence is TGTGCCAGCAGCGGAACCCGGACAGCCTATAATTCACCCCTCCACTTT. V usage is TRBV9 and J usage is TRBJ1-6, with D tentatively TRBD1 (6 bases). Trimming stripped 3 bases from V and 2 bases from J, with 12 bases between. This CDR3 comprises 16 residues. Germline V lookup: CDR1 SGDLS, CDR2 YYNGEE.

This clone was seen a handful of times. V gene TRBV9 combines with J gene TRBJ1-5; D might be TRBD1 (6 bases). CDR1 and CDR2 (germline): SGDLS, YYNGEE. This CDR3 is 15 amino acids long. Trimming cost V 4 bases and J 4 bases, with 15 bases left between them. The CDR3 DNA sequence: TGTGCCAGCAGCTCAGCAGGGGTGTGGAATCAGCCCCAGCATTTT. Amino acids: CASSSAGVWNQPQHF.

The DNA of the CDR3 is TGTGCCAGCAGTTTGTACAGGAACACTGAAGCTTTCTTT. Translation gives CASSLYRNTEAFF. The chain recombines TRBV28 with TRBJ1-1, with D uncertain. Per the germline V gene, CDR1 is MDHEN and CDR2 is SYDVKM. The CDR3 spans 13 residues. The V gene lost 3 bases and the J gene lost 1 base, with 6 bases spanning the gap.

In this sample, this clone turned up a few times. Other DNA sequences in the same sample also yield this CDR3. The chain links TRBV18 to TRBJ2-2, with D possibly being TRBD1 (5 bases). V dropped 3 bases and J dropped 4 bases, with 9 bases sitting between them. CDR3 length: 14 residues. Germline values: CDR1 KGHSH, CDR2 LQKENI. This chain's CDR3 is CASSPQGTTGELFF. The CDR3 region has the DNA TGTGCCAGCTCACCCCAGGGAACCACCGGGGAGCTGTTTTTT.

The V call is TRBV7-2, the J call TRBJ2-7; TRBD1 agrees at 10 bases. CDR3 length: 14 residues. V was pared by 4 bases and J by 5 bases, with 5 bases of the junction left unmatched. CDR1 and CDR2 from the germline V gene are SGHTA and FQGNSA. The CDR3 region is CASSWGQGSHEQYF. The DNA for the CDR3 is TGTGCCAGCAGCTGGGGACAGGGGTCCCACGAGCAGTACTTC.